This T cell receptor beta chain was sequenced for a study of T-cell memory formation after mild COVID-19. Study as a whole: The study found TCR clusters largely donor specific. Study findings and constraints: Contracting CD4+ clones lay largely in CM and EM, with CD8+ ones residing in EMRA. SARS-CoV-2 specificity was not confirmed for second-wave clones peaking on day 37.

Worth noting for this clonotype: Its antigen is undetermined.

Germline lookup yields CDR1 SGHVS and CDR2 FQNEAQ. V lost 1 base to trimming and J lost 4 bases, with 22 bases between them. This CDR3 is 19 amino acids long. Barcoded TCR alpha and TCR beta cDNA libraries with UMIs came from 5'RACE using constant-segment primers. MiXCR, applied by TCRdb to the 5' RACE reads, yields one record per CDR3 protein. The repertoire consists of about 90,000 distinct CDR3 sequences, with about 16% occurring once and the leading ten covering approximately 40%. This receptor was taken from a man aged 18 to 29 who had mild COVID-19 (a few samples of this study predate the infection). Cell type and time point are not known. The sample comprised PBMCs or a T cell subset sorted from them (not recorded which). The V and J genes are TRBV7-8 and TRBJ2-2, with D perhaps TRBD1 (5 bases). The CDR3 protein is CASSLVRIMGLELTGELFF. In nucleotides, the CDR3 is TGTGCCAGCAGCTTAGTCCGAATCATGGGGCTCGAACTCACCGGGGAGCTGTTTTTT.